Here is one T cell receptor beta chain with its context. The antigen is undetermined. Samples came from axillary lymph nodes draining the breast cancer. Trimming took 3 bases from V and 1 from J, leaving 12 bases between them. Germline CDR1 MGHDK, CDR2 SYGVNS. The CDR3 is made up of 15 amino acids. TCRdb recomputed calls from the multiplex PCR reads with MiXCR, one row per CDR3 protein. The sample records approximately 90,000 distinct CDR3 sequences, over 25% being singletons. The sample is drawn from a study of breast tumors, draining lymph nodes, adjacent tissues. The study, taken as a whole, reports: Compared with lymph nodes, tumors were less diverse; compared with nontumor tissue, more. That most tumor T cells come from lymph nodes remained unproven.

The sequenced sample consisted of axillary lymph node tissue. This TCR was sampled from a female donor with breast cancer. Some clones in this sample may be carry-over from other donors' samples. The V gene is TRBV25-1, the J gene TRBJ2-5; a possible D gene is TRBD2 (6 bases). The chain's CDR3 is CASSDLRDLQETQYF. In DNA form, the CDR3 reads TGTGCCAGCAGTGATCTGCGGGACCTCCAAGAGACCCAGTACTTC.